Presented here are 18 T cell receptor beta chains from one specimen sequenced in a study of beta chain features in type 1 diabetes. Notes on the study in general: Among all four CD4+ subsets, Type 1 diabetes patients had TCRB CDR3s that were moderately but significantly shorter.

The antigens of these receptors remain unknown. cDNA synthesis used the whole RNA isolate, giving expressed TCRB sequences. TCRdb keeps only in-frame clones here, not all; method: immunoSEQ multiplex PCR. The repertoire holds roughly 130,000 clones, with around 17% as singletons. Sequenced: central memory CD4+ T cells from blood. These receptor sequences come from a man younger than 40 with type 1 diabetes.

There are many counts of this clone. J is TRBJ2-5 and V is TRBV29-1; 8 bases are shared with TRBD2. Germline values: CDR1 SQVTM, CDR2 ANQGSEA. The ends lost 7 bases at V and 5 bases at J; junction bases unmatched: 12. This CDR3 has 14 amino acids. The CDR3 is CSGHDTGGLETQYF. DNA for the CDR3: TGCAGCGGCCACGACACGGGGGGGCTCGAGACCCAGTACTTC.

This clone was picked up a small number of times. This chain joins TRBV7-6 and TRBJ2-3; 10 bases fit TRBD2. With 1 base clipped from V and 1 base from J, the junction kept 5 bases outside the gene matches. CDR3 length: 17 residues. Per the germline V gene, CDR1 is SGHVS and CDR2 is FNYEAQ. The CDR3, as DNA: TGTGCCAGCAGCTTAGAACTAGCGGGGCCTCGCACAGATACGCAGTATTTT. Translation: CASSLELAGPRTDTQYF.

This chain joins TRBV4-2 and TRBJ2-1; TRBD2 matches at 15 bases. Germline-derived CDR1 and CDR2 are LGHNA and YNFKEQ. The CDR3 spans 16 residues. After removal of 4 bases from V and 9 bases from J, the junction contained 7 bases not matched to a gene. CDR3 loop: CASSPRTSGGVGEQFF. As DNA, the CDR3 is TGTGCCAGCAGCCCCCGGACTAGCGGGGGGGTGGGTGAGCAGTTCTTC.

In its sample, this clone was seen a few times. J is TRBJ2-4 and V is TRBV28; weak D call: TRBD1 (6 bases). Germline CDR1 is MDHEN and CDR2 is SYDVKM. With 6 bases removed from V and 0 bases from J, the gap between germline ends came to 15 bases. The CDR3 is made up of 16 amino acids. The CDR3 loop reads CASRQRGIQAKNIQYF. The CDR3 DNA reads as TGTGCCAGCAGGCAAAGGGGGATTCAAGCCAAAAACATTCAGTACTTC.

V usage is TRBV9 and J usage is TRBJ2-7; 11 bases agree with TRBD2. CDR1 and CDR2 (germline): SGDLS, YYNGEE. The J segment lost 2 bases and the V segment lost 4 bases, leaving 5 bases of the junction unmatched. The CDR3 contains 15 residues. The CDR3 nucleotides read TGTGCCAGCAGCCCGGGACTAGCGGTTACCTACGAGCAGTACTTC. Protein: CASSPGLAVTYEQYF.

CDR3 region: CATGGRADNEKLFF. In DNA form, the CDR3 reads TGTGCCACAGGTGGGAGAGCGGACAATGAAAAACTGTTTTTT. The chain uses TRBV10-3 and TRBJ1-4; no reliable D call. This CDR3 contains 14 residues. Trimming pared 10 bases from V and 5 bases from J, leaving 17 bases between. CDR1 is ENHRY, CDR2 SYGVKD, per germline.

A few counts support this clone. This rearrangement joins TRBV5-1 to TRBJ2-3; TRBD2 is a possible D gene (7 bases). The CDR3 runs 15 residues. CDR1 and CDR2 from the germline V gene are SGHRS and YFSETQ. Trimming took 0 bases from V and 4 from J, leaving 12 bases between them. DNA of the CDR3: TGCGCCAGCAGCTTGGAGGGAGGGGGATCAGATACGCAGTATTTT. It codes for CASSLEGGGSDTQYF.

This chain connects TRBV7-2 to TRBJ2-1; the D gene could be TRBD1 or TRBD2 (5 bases each). The CDR3 runs to 13 residues. Germline lookup yields CDR1 SGHTA and CDR2 FQGNSA. V was pared by 3 bases and J by 5 bases, with 8 bases between. This CDR3 reads CASSLGTNNEQFF. CDR3 sequence (DNA): TGTGCCAGCAGCTTGGGGACCAACAATGAGCAGTTCTTC.

The gene calls are TRBV9 and TRBJ2-1, with 13 bases identical to TRBD2. Germline V lookup: CDR1 SGDLS, CDR2 YYNGEE. V was pared by 3 bases and J by 10 bases, with 10 bases of the junction left unmatched. The CDR3 spans 16 residues. The CDR3 region is CASSATGTSGDREQFF. The CDR3 region has the DNA TGTGCCAGCAGCGCAACCGGGACTAGCGGGGATAGGGAGCAGTTCTTC. The full variable domain, its missing parts supplied by reference TRBV9 and TRBJ2-1, is DSGVTQTPKHLITATGQRVTLRCSPRSGDLSVYWYQQSLDQGLQFLIQYYNGEERAKGNILERFSAQQFPDLHSELNLSSLELGDSALYFCASSATGTSGDREQFFGPGTRLTVL.

The chain uses TRBV29-1 and TRBJ1-1, with a tentative D call TRBD1 (5 bases). Germline V gene lookup returns CDR1 SQVTM and CDR2 ANQGSEA. The V and J ends lost 4 bases and 4 bases respectively, with 13 bases between them. This CDR3 is built from 13 residues. DNA of the CDR3: TGCAGCGTTGGCAGGGAAAAGGGCACTGAAGCTTTCTTT. This gives the protein CSVGREKGTEAFF.

This clone has only a few counts. The rearrangement links TRBV27 to TRBJ1-2, with a tentative D call TRBD1 (5 bases). Trimming left V 5 bases short and J 6 bases short, with 10 bases between. Germline assignment: CDR1 MNHEY and CDR2 SMNVEV (reference sequence). The CDR3 loop spans 12 amino acids. The CDR3 sequence: CASSPGRDGYTF. Written as DNA, the CDR3 is TGTGCCAGCAGTCCCGGCAGGGATGGCTACACCTTC.

At least ten counts were recorded for this clone. The rearrangement links TRBV6-5 to TRBJ2-1; 8 nucleotides match TRBD1. Germline V CDR1 and CDR2: MNHEY, SVGAGI. This CDR3 is 16 amino acids long. The trim removed 0 bases at V and 8 bases at J, leaving 9 bases unmatched. The CDR3, as DNA: TGTGCCAGCAGTTACTCCGGACAGGGTTGGGGGTATGAGCAGTTCTTC. This codes for CASSYSGQGWGYEQFF.

This chain joins TRBV7-9 and TRBJ2-3, with TRBD2 matching over 9 bases. The trim removed 5 bases at V and 1 base at J, leaving 4 bases unmatched. The CDR3 is 15 amino acids. Looked up from germline, CDR1 is SEHNR and CDR2 is FQNEAQ (reference sequence). The CDR3 bases are TGTGCCAGCAGCCGTATAGCGGGGGGCACAGATACGCAGTATTTT. Translated, it gives CASSRIAGGTDTQYF.

This clone was seen a few times. The chain is built from TRBV5-1 and TRBJ2-1; D is possibly TRBD1 (5 bases). Germline assignment: CDR1 SGHRS and CDR2 YFSETQ. V gave up 3 bases and J gave up 7 bases, with 11 bases separating them. The CDR3 covers 13 residues. Here the CDR3 DNA reads TGCGCCAGCAGCTCGCCGCAGGGTAATGAGCAGTTCTTC. It specifies CASSSPQGNEQFF.

The genes are TRBV4-3 and TRBJ2-1; TRBD2 is a possible D gene (5 bases). The CDR3 loop spans 14 amino acids. Trimming took off 1 base at V and 4 bases at J, with 8 bases between the two ends. Germline V lookup: CDR1 LGHNA, CDR2 YSLEER. CDR3 in amino acids: CASSQGRDYNEQFF. CDR3 coding DNA: TGCGCCAGCAGCCAAGGACGGGATTACAATGAGCAGTTCTTC.

The chain couples TRBV4-2 to TRBJ1-1; tentative D call: TRBD1 (5 bases). V lost 1 base and J lost 5, with 17 bases in between. The CDR3 consists of 16 residues. Germline V gene sequence: CDR1 LGHNA, CDR2 YNFKEQ. The CDR3 reads CASSQGAEGWRTEAFF. DNA for the CDR3: TGTGCCAGCAGCCAAGGTGCAGAGGGGTGGAGGACTGAAGCTTTCTTT.

The chain links TRBV11-1 to TRBJ2-5, with D hard to call. Germline loops: CDR1 SGHAT, CDR2 FQDESV (reference sequence). V lost 5 bases and J lost 7, with 17 bases in between. The CDR3 consists of 14 residues. In DNA form, the CDR3 reads TGTGCCAGCAGCCCTAGTTACGCCCCAAGGACCCAGTACTTC. Its protein product is CASSPSYAPRTQYF.

The chain recombines TRBV18 with TRBJ2-7; either TRBD1 or TRBD2 may fit D (5 bases each). Germline V CDR1 and CDR2: KGHSH, LQKENI. Trimming left V 4 bases short and J 6 bases short, with 10 bases between. This CDR3 spans 12 amino acids. The chain's CDR3 is CASSLPGGEQYF. The CDR3 region has the DNA TGTGCCAGCTCACTACCTGGGGGCGAGCAGTACTTC.